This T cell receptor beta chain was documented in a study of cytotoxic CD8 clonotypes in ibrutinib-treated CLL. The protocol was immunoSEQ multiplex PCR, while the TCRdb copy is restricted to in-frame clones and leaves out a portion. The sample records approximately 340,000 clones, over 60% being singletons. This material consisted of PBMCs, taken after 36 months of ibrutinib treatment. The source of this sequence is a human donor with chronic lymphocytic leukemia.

CDR3 sequence reads: CASSYWKGGELFF. CDR3 DNA sequence: TGTGCCAGTAGTTACTGGAAGGGAGGGGAGCTGTTTTTT. The chain is built from TRBV19 and TRBJ2-2; D is ambiguous. Trimming stripped 5 bases from V and 8 bases from J, with 12 bases between. The CDR3 extends over 13 amino acids. Germline values: CDR1 LNHDA, CDR2 SQIVND (reference sequence). Looking up the rest from reference TRBV19 and TRBJ2-2 gives the full variable domain: DGGITQSPKYLFRKEGQNVTLSCEQNLNHDAMYWYRQDPGQGLRLIYYSQIVNDFQKGDIAEGYSVSREKKESFPLTVTSAQKNPTAFYLCASSYWKGGELFFGEGSRLTVL.